Below are 6 T cell receptor beta chains sequenced from a single sample in a study of shared clonotypes between healthy human individuals. The data were produced by immunoSEQ multiplex PCR, yet TCRdb's version contains in-frame clones alone and is incomplete. The sample carries about 2.4 million clones, around 90% recorded once. Source material: naive CD4+ T cells sorted from blood. Subset given: CD45RA+ positively selected. Receptors originate from a man aged 18 to 30 in good health.

The V gene is TRBV7-8, the J gene TRBJ1-1, with 8 bases aligning to TRBD1. Germline CDR1 SGHVS, CDR2 FQNEAQ. The CDR3 consists of 15 residues. The V gene end was trimmed by 5 bases and the J gene end by 5 bases; junction bases not matched to a gene: 10. CDR3 DNA sequence: TGTGCCAGCAGCCCAGCGGACAGGGCGAGGACTGAAGCTTTCTTT. It codes for CASSPADRARTEAFF.

This rearrangement joins TRBV6-1 to TRBJ2-5, with 10 bases aligning to TRBD1. Germline CDR1 reads MNHNS; CDR2 reads SASEGT. V was pared by 3 bases and J by 6 bases, with 7 bases of the junction left unmatched. The CDR3 loop spans 15 amino acids. The CDR3 bases are TGTGCCAGCAGTGAGGGACAGGGGAGTACAAAGACCCAGTACTTC. Its translation: CASSEGQGSTKTQYF.

The chain recombines TRBV28 with TRBJ2-7; D uncertain. V was shortened by 3 bases and J by 4 bases, with 19 bases between the two germline ends. The CDR3 length is 16 residues. Germline V gene lookup returns CDR1 MDHEN and CDR2 SYDVKM. Written as DNA, the CDR3 is TGTGCCAGCAGTTTTCAGACTTTCGTCGAAGAGTACGAGCAGTACTTC. Amino acid sequence: CASSFQTFVEEYEQYF. Looking up the rest from reference TRBV28 and TRBJ2-7 gives the full variable domain: DVKVTQSSRYLVKRTGEKVFLECVQDMDHENMFWYRQDPGLGLRLIYFSYDVKMKEKGDIPEGYSVSREKKERFSLILESASTNQTSMYLCASSFQTFVEEYEQYFGPGTRLTVT.

V gene TRBV4-1 combines with J gene TRBJ2-1; TRBD2 matches at 10 bases. Germline trimming cut 5 bases from V and 8 bases from J; bases unmatched to any gene: 12. The CDR3 sequence is 16 residues long. Germline CDR1 reads MGHRA; CDR2 reads YSYEKL. The CDR3 DNA reads as TGCGCCAGCAGCAGGACTAGCGGTCTTGCGGGGGATGAGCAGTTCTTC. Translated: CASSRTSGLAGDEQFF.

V is TRBV30 and J is TRBJ2-5; 10 bases are a match to TRBD1. The CDR3 is 14 residues long. Germline assignment: CDR1 GTSNPN and CDR2 SVGIG (reference sequence). V lost 5 bases and J lost 4; bases outside the gene matches: 7. DNA for the CDR3: TGTGCCTGGGGGACAGGGGTCCTCACAGAGACCCAGTACTTC. Protein product: CAWGTGVLTETQYF.

The rearrangement links TRBV27 to TRBJ2-1; D is possibly TRBD1 (5 bases). Looked up from germline, CDR1 is MNHEY and CDR2 is SMNVEV (reference sequence). V lost 4 bases to trimming and J lost 2 bases, with 12 bases between them. The length of the CDR3 is 15 residues. This chain's CDR3 is CASSSGRIPYNEQFF. The CDR3 coding sequence is TGTGCCAGCAGTTCAGGGCGGATCCCCTACAATGAGCAGTTCTTC.